This TCR beta chain was observed in a study of stem cell transplantation in POMP-related autoinflammatory disease (dated by TCRdb to the early 2020s). For context, the study as a whole: According to the study's hypothesis, the TRB repertoire gets skewed because defective thymoproteasomes impair MHC class I-dependent CD8+ T-cell differentiation and positive selection. Prior to transplant, the patients had CD4+ naive T-cell skewing, low CD8+ T-cell proportions, and decreased T-cell cytokine secretion. The effect of POMP deficiency on T-cell receptor beta repertoire diversity and CDR3 characteristics was assessed using high-throughput TRB sequencing.

The library was generated by the immunoSEQ multiplex PCR assay. The authors processed their data as follows. Shannon entropy, which accounts for clonal size distribution, was used to quantify repertoire diversity. The Gini-Simpson index (Simpson_1-D) served as the measure of how unequally clonotypes were distributed. Sourced from immuneACCESS, this table was stored by TCRdb with only in-frame sequences that have V and J called. A share of the clones is absent; for the studies checked, an unresolved V gene accounts for under half, and the remainder has no known explanation. The V and J calls and clone size are taken from that table; D and trimming were inferred from the DNA. This sample gives approximately 11,000 clones in total; 70% to 90% of them show up just once. The biggest ten clones account for approximately 50% of the sample. A word on this clone: No antigen is known for it. No much larger clone exists at a distance of one base, and base qualities are not known.

The germline V gene (reference sequence) yields PRHDT for CDR1 and FYEKMQ for CDR2. V was cut back by 4 bases and J by 0 bases, leaving a gap of 13 bases between them. The CDR3, from cysteine to phenylalanine, totals 15 residues. This entry keeps only the CDR3 DNA: 45 bases, framed from base 1. What the study reported, not specific to this receptor: In PRAID patients, the trend toward lower diversity and increased clonality reached statistical significance only for regulatory T cells. A restricted number of unique TRB V-J gene pairings was observed in PRAID patients. A trend toward lower TRB diversity and higher clonality was observed in PRAID patients across all analyzed T-cell subsets.

Sample time point, as interpreted from the label and publication: before hematopoietic stem cell transplant. PRAID was characterized by prominent immunodeficiency alongside autoinflammation. Prior to TRB sequencing, T-cell subsets (conventional T cells, CD8+ T cells, regulatory T cells, T follicular helper cells) were sorted. The clonotype was recovered from a human donor with POMP-related autoinflammation and immune dysregulation (PRAID). Source: CD8+ T cells from PBMCs, taken before stem cell transplantation. The rearranged segments are TRBV13 and TRBJ2-7, and possibly TRBD1, on 5 matching bases. The sequenced DNA: TGTGCCAGCAGCTCCCTATACCAGGGCTCCTACGAGCAGTACTTC. The resulting protein is CASSSLYQGSYEQYF.